This T cell receptor beta chain was profiled in a study of blood T cell repertoires in COVID-19. Trimming took off 2 bases at V and 3 bases at J, with 11 bases between the two ends. The CDR3 loop spans 14 amino acids. Germline V gives CDR1 SGHDT, CDR2 YYEEEE. In the original analysis: Reference gene primer amplification gave nucleated cell count estimates. Repertoires were generated with immunoSEQ multiplex PCR, while TCRdb's copy carries only in-frame clones and drops some. The D gene and trimming were derived from the DNA, and the V and J assignments and clone size from that table. Altogether about 240,000 clones are present, approximately 82% being singletons, with the ten largest covering about 1.9%.

This TCR came from a man younger than 40 who had recovered from COVID-19. V is TRBV5-6 and J is TRBJ2-5, with D possibly TRBD2 on 6 matching bases. The sequenced material came from peripheral blood. CDR3 protein: CASSFVASEETQYF. The DNA of the CDR3 is TGTGCCAGCAGCTTCGTAGCTAGCGAAGAGACCCAGTACTTC. Based on the CDR3 plus reference TRBV5-6 and TRBJ2-5, the full variable domain is DAGVTQSPTHLIKTRGQQVTLRCSPKSGHDTVSWYQQALGQGPQFIFQYYEEEERQRGNFPDRFSGHQFPNYSSELNVNALLLGDSALYLCASSFVASEETQYFGPGTRLLVL.